This TCR beta chain derives from a study of shared clonotypes between healthy human individuals. J lost 6 bases, V lost 2 bases, and 7 bases had no gene match. This CDR3 is 15 amino acids long. From germline, CDR1 is LGHNA and CDR2 YNFKEQ. Every donor, a Caucasian adult, lived in Nashville, Tennessee. In the study's own analysis: Without quality scores, immunoSEQ junctional reads could not be filtered like full-length reads. Libraries were prepared by immunoSEQ multiplex PCR; TCRdb keeps only in-frame clonotypes and omits some of them. That table furnishes V, J and clone size, whereas the DNA furnished D and trimming. This table has 550,000 to 700,000 clones, about 80% appearing once.

The chain is built from TRBV4-2 and TRBJ2-1; 7 bases map to TRBD2. The sequencing sample was made of memory CD4+ T cells sorted from blood. Documented subset: CD45RA-negative fraction. The source of this sequence is a woman aged 30 to 39 in good health. The CDR3 nucleotides are TGTGCCAGCAGCCAAACAGCCGGGACTATCAATGAGCAGTTCTTC. Residues: CASSQTAGTINEQFF.